This T cell receptor (beta chain) derives from a study of blood T cell repertoires in COVID-19. This CDR3 region has 15 residues. The V end was cut by 1 base, the J end by 7 bases, with 16 bases between. Germline CDR1 reads SGHAT; CDR2 reads FQNNGV. Clones were read by immunoSEQ multiplex PCR, and TCRdb kept only the in-frame ones, dropping some. Seen here are around 140,000 clones, roughly 83% observed once, and the top ten hold roughly 17%. Material: peripheral blood. The receptor comes from a woman older than 75 with acute or convalescent COVID-19. The chain has TRBV11-2 and TRBJ2-5, with a weak D call TRBD1 (5 bases). The CDR3 DNA follows: TGTGCCAGCAGCTTAGTTGGGCAGCTCAGGGCGACCCAGTACTTC. Its translation is CASSLVGQLRATQYF.